Below, 28 T cell receptor beta chains from the same sample are listed, as sequenced in a study of blood T cell repertoires in COVID-19. Assay used: immunoSEQ multiplex PCR; TCRdb lists only in-frame clones, some missing. The repertoire includes approximately 490,000 clones, more than 85% of them detected once, and around 7.9% sits in the top ten. The sample was PBMCs or T cells enriched from blood (not recorded which). Receptor source: a woman between 55 and 75 years old who had recovered from COVID-19.

V is TRBV30 and J is TRBJ1-6, with 7 bases matching TRBD1. Germline CDR1 and CDR2: GTSNPN and SVGIG (reference sequence). J lost 13 bases, V lost 4 bases, and 10 bases had no gene match. The CDR3 consists of 13 residues. The CDR3 coding sequence is TGTGCCTGGACGGGACAGAACTTTTCTCCCCTCCACTTT. It codes for CAWTGQNFSPLHF.

This chain links TRBV9 with TRBJ2-2; 9 nucleotides line up with TRBD1. The CDR3 has 17 residues. The V and J ends lost 0 bases and 1 base, in that order; junction bases with no gene match: 4. CDR1 is SGDLS, CDR2 YYNGEE, per germline. CDR3 nucleotides: TGTGCCAGCAGCGTAGTCGGGACAGGGAGGAACACCGGGGAGCTGTTTTTT. It specifies CASSVVGTGRNTGELFF.

The J gene is TRBJ1-5, the V gene TRBV2, with 8 positions matching TRBD1. The CDR3 has 14 amino acids. Germline CDR1 reads SNHLY; CDR2 reads FYNNEI. The V and J ends lost 5 bases and 5 bases, in that order; junction bases with no gene match: 5. The CDR3 here is CASSLGQGYQPQHF. CDR3 nucleotides: TGTGCCAGCAGTTTAGGACAGGGCTATCAGCCCCAGCATTTT.

The V gene is TRBV5-4, the J gene TRBJ2-7, with a tentative D call TRBD1 (7 bases). V was cut by 6 bases and J by 5 bases, with 18 bases left in between. Germline CDR1 SGHNT, CDR2 YYREEE (reference sequence). The CDR3 consists of 14 residues. The chain's CDR3 is CASMLQGRENEQYF. Written as DNA, the CDR3 is TGTGCCAGCATGCTACAGGGGCGGGAAAACGAGCAGTACTTC.

The rearrangement joins TRBV2 to TRBJ1-2; tentative D call: TRBD1 (6 bases). Per germline, CDR1 SNHLY and CDR2 FYNNEI. Between the trimmed V and J ends, which lost 3 bases and 0 bases, there was a span of 11 bases. The CDR3 runs 15 residues. The CDR3 nucleotides are TGTGCCAGCAGTGATTGGAAGGGGGCTAACTATGGCTACACCTTC. It specifies CASSDWKGANYGYTF.

This chain links TRBV2 with TRBJ1-5; 7 positions match TRBD1. J gave up 2 bases and V 6 bases, and 10 bases lay outside the gene matches. This CDR3 has 16 amino acids. From germline, CDR1 is SNHLY and CDR2 FYNNEI. As DNA, the CDR3 is TGTGCCAGCAGGCCCGCGACAGGGTTAGGCAATCAGCCCCAGCATTTT. Amino acid sequence: CASRPATGLGNQPQHF. Full variable domain (missing parts from reference TRBV2 and TRBJ1-5): EPEVTQTPSHQVTQMGQEVILRCVPISNHLYFYWYRQILGQKVEFLVSFYNNEISEKSEIFDDQFSVERPDGSNFTLKIRSTKLEDSAMYFCASRPATGLGNQPQHFGDGTRLSIL.

The CDR3 protein is CAITPGQVYGYTF. The CDR3 coding sequence is TGTGCCATCACCCCGGGACAGGTCTATGGCTACACCTTC. The chain employs TRBV10-3 and TRBJ1-2; TRBD1 matches at 8 bases. In germline, CDR1 is ENHRY, CDR2 SYGVKD. V dropped 7 bases and J dropped 4; count of bases not matched to a gene: 5. This CDR3 comprises 13 residues.

The V call is TRBV2, the J call TRBJ2-5; possibly TRBD2 for D (6 bases). Looked up from germline, CDR1 is SNHLY and CDR2 is FYNNEI. V was shortened by 2 bases and J by 7 bases, with 20 bases between the two germline ends. CDR3 size: 16 residues. CDR3 protein: CASSENPSRGVGTQYF. The CDR3 region has the DNA TGTGCCAGCAGTGAAAACCCCTCGCGGGGCGTTGGGACCCAGTACTTC. Together with reference TRBV2 and TRBJ2-5, the CDR3 gives the full variable domain: EPEVTQTPSHQVTQMGQEVILRCVPISNHLYFYWYRQILGQKVEFLVSFYNNEISEKSEIFDDQFSVERPDGSNFTLKIRSTKLEDSAMYFCASSENPSRGVGTQYFGPGTRLLVL.

The rearrangement joins TRBV15 to TRBJ2-7, with 8 bases matching TRBD1. Losses at the gene ends were 4 bases for V and 6 bases for J; bases not matched to a gene: 8. The germline V gene has CDR1 LNHNV and CDR2 YYDKDF (reference sequence). The CDR3 contains 14 residues. The CDR3 DNA reads TGTGCCACCAGCATTCAGGGGGCGCGAAGCGAGCAGTACTTC. It codes for CATSIQGARSEQYF.

This chain connects TRBV24-1 to TRBJ1-2; TRBD1 is a possible D gene (6 bases). CDR3 length: 14 residues. The germline V gene encodes CDR1 KGHDR and CDR2 SFDVKD. Trimming stripped 3 bases from V and 4 bases from J, with 11 bases between. The CDR3 here is CATSDKTGTYGYTF. In nucleotides, the CDR3 is TGTGCCACCAGTGATAAAACAGGGACCTATGGCTACACCTTC.

The chain is built from TRBV4-1 and TRBJ1-2; 11 nucleotides agree with TRBD1. The CDR3 is made up of 15 amino acids. V dropped 4 bases and J dropped 4; count of bases not matched to a gene: 5. Germline V lookup: CDR1 MGHRA, CDR2 YSYEKL. The DNA for the CDR3 is TGCGCCAGCAGCCTAGGGACAGGGGGAGGCTATGGCTACACCTTC. It yields the protein CASSLGTGGGYGYTF.

The chain uses TRBV10-3 and TRBJ1-4; the D gene is possibly TRBD1 (6 bases). This CDR3 contains 16 residues. Germline CDR1 and CDR2: ENHRY and SYGVKD. V lost 5 bases to trimming and J lost 10 bases, with 23 bases between them. The CDR3 region is CAISPTSGGGGGKLFF. CDR3 coding DNA: TGTGCCATCAGTCCAACTTCGGGTGGGGGCGGAGGAAAACTGTTTTTT.

This chain connects TRBV5-6 to TRBJ1-5; 7 bases are a match to TRBD1. The CDR3 has 16 residues. Germline V gene sequence: CDR1 SGHDT, CDR2 YYEEEE. The V and J ends lost 0 bases and 4 bases, in that order; junction bases with no gene match: 7. CDR3 amino acids: CASSLGVTGWNQPQHF. The CDR3, as DNA: TGTGCCAGCAGCTTGGGTGTGACAGGGTGGAATCAGCCCCAGCATTTT.

The chain employs TRBV18 and TRBJ1-2; possible D gene TRBD1, 5 bases. V lost 2 bases and J lost 8, with 15 bases in between. CDR3 size: 14 residues. Germline V gives CDR1 KGHSH, CDR2 LQKENI. The CDR3 region is CASSPGHLSMGYTF. Written as DNA, the CDR3 is TGTGCCAGCTCACCAGGACACCTTTCTATGGGCTACACCTTC.

The chain has TRBV5-1 and TRBJ2-3; the D gene is possibly TRBD2 (7 bases). This CDR3 comprises 16 residues. Trimming shortened V by 0 bases and J by 7 bases, and 18 bases separated the two germline ends. Germline V gene sequence: CDR1 SGHRS, CDR2 YFSETQ. The CDR3 loop reads CASSLGGGGGSNTQYF. As DNA, the CDR3 is TGCGCCAGCAGCTTGGGGGGCGGGGGCGGATCGAATACGCAGTATTTT.

The V gene is TRBV5-1, the J gene TRBJ2-7; D is undetermined. Trimming took off 1 base at V and 6 bases at J, with 8 bases between the two ends. The germline V gene encodes CDR1 SGHRS and CDR2 YFSETQ. The CDR3 extends over 12 amino acids. This CDR3 reads CASSLSRSEQYV. The CDR3 DNA is TGCGCCAGCAGCTTGTCGCGGAGCGAGCAGTACGTC.

The V and J genes are TRBV18 and TRBJ2-3; 9 bases are shared with TRBD2. The ends lost 2 bases at V and 4 bases at J; junction bases unmatched: 13. Germline CDR1 KGHSH, CDR2 LQKENI. The CDR3 runs 18 residues. The CDR3 sequence is CASSPMALGLAIADTQYF. The CDR3 DNA sequence: TGTGCCAGCTCACCAATGGCCCTCGGACTAGCGATCGCAGATACGCAGTATTTT.

The chain uses TRBV14 and TRBJ1-3, with D uncertain. The germline V gene has CDR1 SGHDN and CDR2 FVKESK. V lost 5 bases, J lost 0 bases, and 2 bases lay in between. The CDR3 is 12 amino acids. The CDR3 nucleotides read TGTGCCAGCAGCTACTCTGGAAACACCATATATTTT. It yields the protein CASSYSGNTIYF.

The V call is TRBV7-2, the J call TRBJ2-3, with D tentatively TRBD1 (5 bases). From germline, CDR1 is SGHTA and CDR2 FQGNSA. There are 16 residues in the CDR3. The V end lost 0 bases, the J end lost 3 bases, and 13 bases lay between the germline ends. For the CDR3, the DNA is TGTGCCAGCAGCTTAGCCCGGACACTAAGGACAGATACGCAGTATTTT. Translated, it gives CASSLARTLRTDTQYF.

This rearrangement joins TRBV4-1 to TRBJ2-6; D possibly corresponds to TRBD2 (5 bases). The CDR3 covers 18 residues. V lost 2 bases and J 0 bases, leaving 14 bases between the germline ends. Germline CDR1 is MGHRA and CDR2 is YSYEKL. The CDR3 here is CASSQPTASFSGANVLTF. The CDR3 DNA follows: TGCGCCAGCAGCCAACCTACAGCTAGCTTCTCTGGGGCCAACGTCCTGACTTTC.

The gene calls are TRBV30 and TRBJ2-1, with TRBD1 matching 7 bases. The CDR3 length is 15 residues. CDR1 and CDR2 from the germline V gene are GTSNPN and SVGIG (reference sequence). The trim removed 0 bases at V and 6 bases at J, leaving 8 bases unmatched. CDR3 nucleotides: TGTGCCTGGAGTGTAGCAGGGGGATCACTCAATGAGCAGTTCTTC. This gives the protein CAWSVAGGSLNEQFF.

The genes are TRBV5-6 and TRBJ1-3; TRBD1 matches 7 bases. CDR3 length: 18 residues. Germline V gene data show CDR1 as SGHDT and CDR2 as YYEEEE. Germline trimming cut 0 bases from V and 4 bases from J; bases unmatched to any gene: 13. The CDR3 loop is CASSLEFARGSRGNTIYF. DNA for the CDR3: TGTGCCAGCAGCTTGGAATTTGCCAGGGGGTCGAGAGGAAACACCATATATTTT.

The gene calls are TRBV6-4 and TRBJ2-1; TRBD2 aligns across 10 bases. The CDR3 has 15 residues. V trimming: 6 bases; J trimming: 4 bases; junction bases outside the gene matches: 6. CDR1 is MRHNA, CDR2 SNTAGT, per germline. The CDR3 DNA reads TGTGCCAGCAGCCCCACTAGCGGGGAGTACAATGAGCAGTTCTTC. It is translated as CASSPTSGEYNEQFF.

For this clone: The sample has other DNA sequences that encode this CDR3 too. The chain uses TRBV9 and TRBJ1-1; D is possibly TRBD1 (6 bases). The CDR3 extends over 13 amino acids. V was trimmed by 4 bases and J by 2 bases, leaving 9 bases between them. Germline lookup yields CDR1 SGDLS and CDR2 YYNGEE. CDR3 in amino acids: CASSSGGNTEAFF. CDR3 DNA sequence: TGTGCCAGCAGCAGCGGGGGCAACACTGAAGCTTTCTTT.

Here the CDR3 DNA reads TGTGCCAGCAGTTACAAGCCCGAGGTTGGGGCTTTCTTT. Protein: CASSYKPEVGAFF. This chain joins TRBV6-6 and TRBJ1-1; D gene uncertain. Looked up from germline, CDR1 is MNHNY and CDR2 is SVGAGI (reference sequence). Trimming removed 2 bases from V and 11 bases from J, with 15 bases in between. The CDR3 is 13 residues long.

The sample holds a few counts of this clone. The chain links TRBV6-1 to TRBJ1-4, with TRBD1 matching 8 bases. Per the germline V gene, CDR1 is MNHNS and CDR2 is SASEGT. CDR3 size: 14 residues. V gave up 6 bases and J gave up 8 bases; unmatched junction bases: 8. CDR3 loop: CASSPTGGGEKLFF. The CDR3 nucleotides are TGTGCCAGCAGCCCCACAGGGGGAGGGGAAAAACTGTTTTTT.

V and J are TRBV5-1 and TRBJ1-1; D is unresolved. V was cut by 4 bases and J by 2 bases, with 12 bases left in between. Germline CDR1 reads SGHRS; CDR2 reads YFSETQ. The CDR3 has 14 residues. CDR3 bases: TGCGCCAGCAGCCTAGTTAGACTTAACACTGAAGCTTTCTTT. It encodes CASSLVRLNTEAFF.

Comment on this clone: The same CDR3 is also encoded by other DNA sequences in this sample. The chain employs TRBV5-1 and TRBJ1-1; D unresolved. Trimming took 0 bases from V and 0 from J, leaving 6 bases between them. CDR3 size: 14 residues. Germline V gene sequence: CDR1 SGHRS, CDR2 YFSETQ. CDR3 nucleotides: TGCGCCAGCAGCTTGGACAGACTGAACACTGAAGCTTTCTTT. It encodes CASSLDRLNTEAFF. Filled out from reference TRBV5-1 and TRBJ1-1, the complete variable domain reads KAGVTQTPRYLIKTRGQQVTLSCSPISGHRSVSWYQQTPGQGLQFLFEYFSETQRNKGNFPGRFSGRQFSNSRSEMNVSTLELGDSALYLCASSLDRLNTEAFFGQGTRLTVV.